The text below deals with one TCR beta chain. This entry comes from a study of T cell changes during pregnancy in multiple sclerosis. Produced via immunoSEQ multiplex PCR; TCRdb's table is partial and in-frame only. The table shows about 73,000 clones, with 85% to 90% occurring only once. CDR1 ENHRY and CDR2 SYGVKD come from the germline V gene. This CDR3 has 13 amino acids. Trimming removed 7 bases at V and 2 bases at J, with 11 bases between. Material: peripheral blood, obtained after pregnancy. The chain has TRBV10-3 and TRBJ1-1, with D unresolved. The receptor was derived from a female donor in good health, enrolled as a control in a pregnancy study. The CDR3 loop is CAITRRANTEAFF. The CDR3 DNA reads as TGTGCCATCACCCGGCGGGCCAACACTGAAGCTTTCTTT.